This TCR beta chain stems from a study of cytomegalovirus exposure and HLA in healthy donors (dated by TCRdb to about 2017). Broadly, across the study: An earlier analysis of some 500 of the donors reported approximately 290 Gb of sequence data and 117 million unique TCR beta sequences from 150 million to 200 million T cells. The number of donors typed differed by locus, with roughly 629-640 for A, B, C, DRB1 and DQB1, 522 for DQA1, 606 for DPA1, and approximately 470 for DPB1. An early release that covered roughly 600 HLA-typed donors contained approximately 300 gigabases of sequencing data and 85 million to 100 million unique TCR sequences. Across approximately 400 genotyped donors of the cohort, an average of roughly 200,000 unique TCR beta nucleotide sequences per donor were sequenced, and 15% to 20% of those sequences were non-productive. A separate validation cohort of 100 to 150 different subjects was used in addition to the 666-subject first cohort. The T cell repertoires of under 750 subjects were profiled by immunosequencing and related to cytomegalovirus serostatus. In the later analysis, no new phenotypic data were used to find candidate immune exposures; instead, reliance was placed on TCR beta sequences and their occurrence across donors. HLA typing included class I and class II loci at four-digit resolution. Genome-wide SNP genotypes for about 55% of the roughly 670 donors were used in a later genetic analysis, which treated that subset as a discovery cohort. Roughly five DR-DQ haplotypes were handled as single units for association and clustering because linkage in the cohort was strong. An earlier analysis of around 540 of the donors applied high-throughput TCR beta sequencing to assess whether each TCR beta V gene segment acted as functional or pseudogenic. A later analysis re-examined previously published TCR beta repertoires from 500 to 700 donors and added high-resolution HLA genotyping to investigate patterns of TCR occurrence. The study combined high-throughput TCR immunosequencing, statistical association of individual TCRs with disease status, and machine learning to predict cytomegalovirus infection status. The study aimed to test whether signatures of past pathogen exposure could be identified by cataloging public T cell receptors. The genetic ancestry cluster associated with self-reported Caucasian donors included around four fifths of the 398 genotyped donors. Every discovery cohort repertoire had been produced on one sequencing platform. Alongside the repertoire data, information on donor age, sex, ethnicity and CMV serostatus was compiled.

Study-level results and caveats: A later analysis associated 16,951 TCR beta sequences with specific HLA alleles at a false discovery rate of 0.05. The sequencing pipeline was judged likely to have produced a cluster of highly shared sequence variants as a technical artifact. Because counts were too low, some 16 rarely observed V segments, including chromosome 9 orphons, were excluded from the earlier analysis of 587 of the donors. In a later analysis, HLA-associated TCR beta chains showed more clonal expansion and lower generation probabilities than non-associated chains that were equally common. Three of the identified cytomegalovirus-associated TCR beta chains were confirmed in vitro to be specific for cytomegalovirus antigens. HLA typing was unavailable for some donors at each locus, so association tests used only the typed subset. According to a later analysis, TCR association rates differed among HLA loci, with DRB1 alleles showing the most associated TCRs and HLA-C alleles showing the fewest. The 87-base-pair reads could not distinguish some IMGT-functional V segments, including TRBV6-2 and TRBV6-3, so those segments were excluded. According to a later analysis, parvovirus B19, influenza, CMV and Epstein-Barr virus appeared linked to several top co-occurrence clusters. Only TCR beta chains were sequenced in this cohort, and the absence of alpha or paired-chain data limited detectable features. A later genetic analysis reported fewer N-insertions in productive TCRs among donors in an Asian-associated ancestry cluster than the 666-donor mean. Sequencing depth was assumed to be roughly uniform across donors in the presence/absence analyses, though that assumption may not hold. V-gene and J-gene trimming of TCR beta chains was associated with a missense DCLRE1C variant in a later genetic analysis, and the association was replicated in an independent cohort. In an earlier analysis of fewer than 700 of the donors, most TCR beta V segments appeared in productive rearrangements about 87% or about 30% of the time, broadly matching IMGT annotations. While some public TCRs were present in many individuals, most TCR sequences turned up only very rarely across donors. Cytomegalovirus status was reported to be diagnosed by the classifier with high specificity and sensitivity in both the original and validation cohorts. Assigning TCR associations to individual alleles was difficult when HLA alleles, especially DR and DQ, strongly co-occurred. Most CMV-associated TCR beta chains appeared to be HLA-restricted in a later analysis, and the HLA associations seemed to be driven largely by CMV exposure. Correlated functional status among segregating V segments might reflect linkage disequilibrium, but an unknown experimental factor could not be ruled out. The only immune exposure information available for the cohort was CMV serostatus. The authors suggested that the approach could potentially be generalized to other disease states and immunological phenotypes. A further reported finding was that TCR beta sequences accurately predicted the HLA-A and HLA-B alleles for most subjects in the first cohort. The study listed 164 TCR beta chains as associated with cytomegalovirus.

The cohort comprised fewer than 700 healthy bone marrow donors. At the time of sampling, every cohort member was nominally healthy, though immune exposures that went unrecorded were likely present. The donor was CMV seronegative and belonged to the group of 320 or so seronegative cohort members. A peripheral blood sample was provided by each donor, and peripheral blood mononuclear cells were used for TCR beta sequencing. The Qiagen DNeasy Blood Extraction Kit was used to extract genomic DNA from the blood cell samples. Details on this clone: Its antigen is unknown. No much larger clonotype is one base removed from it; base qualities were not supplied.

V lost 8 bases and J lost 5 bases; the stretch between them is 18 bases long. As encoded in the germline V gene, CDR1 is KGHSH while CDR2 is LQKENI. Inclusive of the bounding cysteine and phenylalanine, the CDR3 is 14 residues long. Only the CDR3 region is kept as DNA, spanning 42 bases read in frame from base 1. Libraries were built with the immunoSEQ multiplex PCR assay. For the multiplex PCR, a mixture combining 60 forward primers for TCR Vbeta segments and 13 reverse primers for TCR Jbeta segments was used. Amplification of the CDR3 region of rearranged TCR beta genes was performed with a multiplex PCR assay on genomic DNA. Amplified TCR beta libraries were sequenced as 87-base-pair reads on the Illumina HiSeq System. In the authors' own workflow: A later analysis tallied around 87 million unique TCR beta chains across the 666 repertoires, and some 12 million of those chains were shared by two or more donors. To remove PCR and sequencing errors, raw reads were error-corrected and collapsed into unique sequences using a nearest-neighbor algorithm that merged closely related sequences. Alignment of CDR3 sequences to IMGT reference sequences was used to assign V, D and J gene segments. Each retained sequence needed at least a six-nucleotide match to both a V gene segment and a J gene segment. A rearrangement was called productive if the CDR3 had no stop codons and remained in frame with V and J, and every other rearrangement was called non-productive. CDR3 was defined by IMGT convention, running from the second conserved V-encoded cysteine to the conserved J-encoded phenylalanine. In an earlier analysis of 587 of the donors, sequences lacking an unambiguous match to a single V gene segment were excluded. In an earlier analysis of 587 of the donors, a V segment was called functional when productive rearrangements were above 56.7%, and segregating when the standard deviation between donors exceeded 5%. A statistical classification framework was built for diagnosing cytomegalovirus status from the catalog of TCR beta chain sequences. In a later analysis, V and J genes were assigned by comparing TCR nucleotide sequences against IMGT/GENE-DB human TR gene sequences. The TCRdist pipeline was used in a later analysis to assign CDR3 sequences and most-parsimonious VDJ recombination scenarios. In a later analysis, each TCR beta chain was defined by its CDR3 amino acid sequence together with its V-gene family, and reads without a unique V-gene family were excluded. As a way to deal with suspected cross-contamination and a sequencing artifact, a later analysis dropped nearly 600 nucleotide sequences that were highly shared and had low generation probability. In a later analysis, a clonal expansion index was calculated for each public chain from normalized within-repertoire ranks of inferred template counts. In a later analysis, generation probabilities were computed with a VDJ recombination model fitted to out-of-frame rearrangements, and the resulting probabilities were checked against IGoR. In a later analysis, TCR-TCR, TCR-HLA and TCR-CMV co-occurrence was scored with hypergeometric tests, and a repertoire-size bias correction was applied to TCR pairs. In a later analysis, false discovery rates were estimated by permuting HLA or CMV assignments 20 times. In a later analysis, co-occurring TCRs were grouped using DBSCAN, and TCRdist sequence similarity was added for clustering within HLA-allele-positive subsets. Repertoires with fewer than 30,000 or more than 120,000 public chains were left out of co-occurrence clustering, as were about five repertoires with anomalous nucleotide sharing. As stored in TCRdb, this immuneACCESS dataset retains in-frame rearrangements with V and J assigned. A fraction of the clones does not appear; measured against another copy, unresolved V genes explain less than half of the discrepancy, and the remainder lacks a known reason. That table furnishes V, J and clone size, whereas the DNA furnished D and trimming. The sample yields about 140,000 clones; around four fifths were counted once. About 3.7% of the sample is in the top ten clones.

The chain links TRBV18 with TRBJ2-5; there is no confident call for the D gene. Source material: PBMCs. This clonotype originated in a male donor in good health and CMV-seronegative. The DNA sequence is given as TGTGCCAGCACCCCCAATGATCGGGTCGAGACCCAGTACTTC. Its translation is CASTPNDRVETQYF.